What follows describes a single T cell receptor beta chain. This entry comes from a study of shared clonotypes between healthy human individuals. The CDR3 is 17 residues long. Looked up from germline, CDR1 is SGHTA and CDR2 is FQGNSA. With 5 bases removed from V and 1 base from J, the gap between germline ends came to 20 bases. Produced via immunoSEQ multiplex PCR; TCRdb's table is partial and in-frame only. The sample contains around 1.6 million clones, approximately 98% of which appear only once. Sequenced input: naive CD4+ T cells sorted from blood. Specified subset: CD45RA+ positively selected. The receptor's source is a man aged 25-45 years in good health. The chain couples TRBV7-2 to TRBJ1-1, with D hard to call. The CDR3 sequence is CASSIEPLTQANTEAFF. CDR3 nucleotides: TGTGCCAGCAGCATAGAACCACTGACTCAAGCGAACACTGAAGCTTTCTTT.